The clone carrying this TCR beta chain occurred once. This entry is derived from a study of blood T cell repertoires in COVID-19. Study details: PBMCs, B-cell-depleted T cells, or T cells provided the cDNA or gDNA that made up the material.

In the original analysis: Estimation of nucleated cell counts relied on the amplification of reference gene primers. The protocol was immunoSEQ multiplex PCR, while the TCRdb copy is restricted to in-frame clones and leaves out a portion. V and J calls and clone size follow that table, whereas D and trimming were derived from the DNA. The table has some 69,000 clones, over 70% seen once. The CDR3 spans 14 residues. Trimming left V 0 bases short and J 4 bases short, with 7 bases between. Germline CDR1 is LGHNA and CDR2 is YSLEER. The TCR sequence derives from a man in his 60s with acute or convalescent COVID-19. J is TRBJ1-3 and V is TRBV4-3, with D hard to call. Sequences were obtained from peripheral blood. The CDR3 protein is CASSQDAGGNTIYF. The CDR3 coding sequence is TGCGCCAGCAGCCAAGATGCAGGCGGAAACACCATATATTTT.